The 32 T cell receptor beta chains presented below share a single source sample, sequenced in a study of OX40 agonist ivuxolimab in advanced cancers. Here immunoSEQ multiplex PCR was the method, and the copy in TCRdb shows in-frame clones only, minus some. The sample contains 30,000 to 50,000 clones, 80% to 90% of which appear only once. The sequencing used CD4+ or CD8+ T cells sorted from blood, collected in a trial of the OX40 agonist ivuxolimab. The source is an adult with an advanced solid tumor such as melanoma, head and neck, liver or kidney cancer.

V usage is TRBV5-6 and J usage is TRBJ1-1; D possibly corresponds to TRBD1 (5 bases). Looked up from germline, CDR1 is SGHDT and CDR2 is YYEEEE. V was trimmed by 5 bases and J by 3 bases, leaving 17 bases between them. The CDR3 loop spans 15 amino acids. CDR3 sequence (DNA): TGTGCCAGCAGTTCCCCGGGACTTCTTTACACTGAAGCTTTCTTT. Its translation: CASSSPGLLYTEAFF.

The rearrangement links TRBV27 to TRBJ1-6; D is unclear. There are 15 residues in the CDR3. The germline V and J ends were trimmed by 5 bases and 6 bases, with 14 bases remaining between them. CDR1 and CDR2 (germline): MNHEY, SMNVEV (reference sequence). The CDR3 loop reads CASSPSPGSNSPLHF. As DNA, the CDR3 is TGTGCCAGCAGTCCTTCGCCGGGCTCTAATTCACCCCTCCACTTT.

The chain employs TRBV28 and TRBJ2-2; 7 bases fit TRBD1. The CDR3 covers 14 residues. J gave up 5 bases and V 11 bases, and 11 bases lay outside the gene matches. Germline CDR1 is MDHEN and CDR2 is SYDVKM. CDR3 bases: TGTGCCTGTCGCCGGGACAGCTTGACCGGGGAGCTGTTTTTT. Translating gives CACRRDSLTGELFF.

The CDR3 loop reads CASSFGSTAYTF. CDR3 sequence (DNA): TGTGCCAGCAGTTTCGGGAGTACCGCCTACACCTTC. This chain uses TRBV28 with TRBJ1-2; D ambiguous. CDR3 size: 12 residues. The ends were cut back, 3 bases at V and 10 bases at J, with 12 bases in the middle. The germline V gene encodes CDR1 MDHEN and CDR2 SYDVKM.

The rearrangement uses TRBV7-2 and TRBJ2-1; 7 bases match TRBD1. V dropped 5 bases and J dropped 13; count of bases not matched to a gene: 11. Germline CDR1 SGHTA, CDR2 FQGNSA. The CDR3 covers 13 residues. The CDR3 DNA reads as TGTGCCAGCAGCATCCACAAGGACAGGTCACAGTTCTTC. As protein: CASSIHKDRSQFF.

This clone was found once. The chain joins TRBV6-1 to TRBJ2-1, with D maybe TRBD2 (5 bases). In germline, CDR1 is MNHNS, CDR2 SASEGT. V was trimmed by 2 bases and J by 6 bases, leaving 11 bases between them. The CDR3 is 14 amino acids. CDR3: CASSEQYRGNEQFF. DNA of the CDR3: TGTGCCAGCAGTGAACAGTACCGGGGCAATGAGCAGTTCTTC.

This clone was seen only once. This rearrangement joins TRBV5-1 to TRBJ2-7, with 7 bases lining up with TRBD2. Germline V gene sequence: CDR1 SGHRS, CDR2 YFSETQ. This CDR3 is 15 amino acids long. V trimming: 4 bases; J trimming: 2 bases; junction bases outside the gene matches: 9. CDR3 loop: CASSDPSGGAYEQYF. CDR3 nucleotide sequence: TGCGCCAGCAGCGATCCTAGTGGGGGGGCCTACGAGCAGTACTTC.

The chain couples TRBV15 to TRBJ2-3; tentatively, D is TRBD2 (6 bases). The CDR3 loop spans 16 amino acids. The V gene's germline CDR1 is LNHNV and CDR2 YYDKDF (reference sequence). The V and J ends lost 0 bases and 4 bases respectively, with 14 bases between them. As DNA, the CDR3 is TGTGCCACCAGCAGAGATCGTGCGGGGAGCTCAGATACGCAGTATTTT. Protein: CATSRDRAGSSDTQYF.

The gene calls are TRBV2 and TRBJ2-2; D unclear. Germline CDR1 is SNHLY and CDR2 is FYNNEI. The V gene lost 1 base and the J gene lost 3 bases, with 3 bases spanning the gap. The CDR3 has 13 residues. The CDR3 reads CASSEEHTGELFF. The CDR3 coding sequence is TGTGCCAGCAGTGAAGAACACACCGGGGAGCTGTTTTTT.

This clone was observed a single time. The V gene is TRBV9, the J gene TRBJ1-3, with D tentatively TRBD1 (5 bases). Trimming left V 0 bases short and J 3 bases short, with 13 bases between. This CDR3 is built from 16 residues. Germline V gene data show CDR1 as SGDLS and CDR2 as YYNGEE. The CDR3: CASSVARQGIGNTIYF. The CDR3, as DNA: TGTGCCAGCAGCGTAGCTCGGCAGGGAATTGGAAACACCATATATTTT.

This clone has only one observation. The chain is built from TRBV25-1 and TRBJ1-2; no reliable D call. Trimming took 6 bases from V and 1 from J, leaving 9 bases between them. This CDR3 has 13 amino acids. Germline loops: CDR1 MGHDK, CDR2 SYGVNS. The CDR3 here is CASRGAGNYGYTF. In DNA, the CDR3 is TGTGCCAGCAGGGGCGCGGGTAACTATGGCTACACCTTC.

This clone has just a few counts. V and J are TRBV28 and TRBJ1-2, with D perhaps TRBD1 (6 bases). This CDR3 spans 14 amino acids. Germline V CDR1 and CDR2: MDHEN, SYDVKM. V was shortened by 5 bases and J by 6 bases, with 16 bases between the two germline ends. Here the CDR3 reads CASSGGGGTDGYTF. CDR3 bases: TGTGCCAGCAGTGGGGGAGGGGGGACCGATGGCTACACCTTC.

This chain connects TRBV7-8 to TRBJ1-5; a weak D match, TRBD1 (6 bases). The CDR3 spans 14 residues. V was pared by 5 bases and J by 1 base, with 9 bases between. The germline V gene encodes CDR1 SGHVS and CDR2 FQNEAQ. CDR3 protein: CASSRDRSNQPQHF. DNA for the CDR3: TGTGCCAGCAGCCGCGACAGGAGCAATCAGCCCCAGCATTTT.

V is TRBV2 and J is TRBJ2-5; TRBD1 matches 9 bases. The J call may be incorrect, as the DNA end agrees better with TRBJ2-7. Germline CDR1 is SNHLY and CDR2 is FYNNEI. This CDR3 comprises 12 residues. The CDR3 sequence is CASRDRGYEQYF. The CDR3 bases are TGTGCCAGCAGGGACAGGGGTTACGAGCAGTACTTC.

This chain joins TRBV4-3 and TRBJ2-6; D call uncertain. Trimming stripped 1 base from V and 3 bases from J, with 7 bases between. The CDR3 runs to 15 residues. CDR1 is LGHNA, CDR2 YSLEER, per germline. The CDR3 bases are TGCGCCAGCAGCCAAGTAAGGGTTGGGGCCAACGTCCTGACTTTC. It codes for CASSQVRVGANVLTF.

This chain links TRBV5-3 with TRBJ1-1; D might be TRBD1 (5 bases). TRBV5-3 is known as an ORF, though its function is uncertain. V was shortened by 2 bases and J by 7 bases, with 15 bases between the two germline ends. CDR3 length equals 14 residues. CDR3 nucleotides: TGTGCCAGAAGCTTCGGGGTCTGGGGCGGTGAAGCTTTCTTT. Its translation: CARSFGVWGGEAFF.

This chain uses TRBV7-3 with TRBJ1-5, with D uncertain. The CDR3 is 13 residues long. The ends were cut back, 2 bases at V and 4 bases at J, with 6 bases in the middle. CDR1 and CDR2 (germline): SGHTA, FQGTGA. The CDR3 sequence is CASSLDGNQPQHF. DNA of the CDR3: TGTGCCAGCAGCTTAGACGGAAATCAGCCCCAGCATTTT.

The gene calls are TRBV7-7 and TRBJ1-2; the D gene is possibly TRBD1 (5 bases). Germline V gives CDR1 SSHAT, CDR2 FNYEAQ (reference sequence). This CDR3 region has 11 residues. CDR3 sequence reads: CAVGHPLGYTF. In DNA form, the CDR3 reads TGTGCTGTAGGACATCCCCTTGGCTACACCTTC.

Turning to this clone: A junction boundary mismatches the germline segment, possibly from a read error. The chain carries TRBV18 and TRBJ2-1, with D perhaps TRBD1 (8 bases). The CDR3 has 13 residues. Germline V lookup: CDR1 KGHSH, CDR2 LQKENI. The CDR3 nucleotides read TGTGCCAGCTCGCCACAGGGGGAGGGTGAGCAGTTCTTC. It specifies CASSPQGEGEQFF.

The V gene is TRBV19, the J gene TRBJ2-7; a weak D match, TRBD1 (6 bases). Trimming pared 2 bases from V and 7 bases from J, leaving 21 bases between. This CDR3 region has 16 residues. Germline V gene data show CDR1 as LNHDA and CDR2 as SQIVND (reference sequence). CDR3 bases: TGTGCCAGTAGTATAACGACCGGGACACCCGGCTGGGAGCAGTACTTC. The encoded protein is CASSITTGTPGWEQYF. The complete variable domain, with remaining parts taken from reference TRBV19 and TRBJ2-7, reads DGGITQSPKYLFRKEGQNVTLSCEQNLNHDAMYWYRQDPGQGLRLIYYSQIVNDFQKGDIAEGYSVSREKKESFPLTVTSAQKNPTAFYLCASSITTGTPGWEQYFGPGTRLTVT.

The chain recombines TRBV28 with TRBJ1-5, with D tentatively TRBD1 (5 bases). The CDR3 has 12 residues. V was pared by 8 bases and J by 4 bases, with 9 bases between. Germline CDR1 MDHEN, CDR2 SYDVKM. CDR3 loop: CASRAGNQPQHF. CDR3 nucleotides: TGTGCCAGCCGGGCAGGGAATCAGCCCCAGCATTTT.

The chain couples TRBV4-1 to TRBJ1-2; D possibly corresponds to TRBD1 (5 bases). This CDR3 region has 19 residues. In germline, CDR1 is MGHRA, CDR2 YSYEKL. Trimming cost V 6 bases and J 2 bases, with 28 bases left between them. The CDR3 DNA follows: TGCGCCAGCAGGGGCCGAAGACCTTCCCGGGACGGAGAAAACTATGGCTACACCTTC. It specifies CASRGRRPSRDGENYGYTF.

The chain recombines TRBV4-3 with TRBJ2-2; D is undetermined. Germline V CDR1 and CDR2: LGHNA, YSLEER. V lost 1 base and J 4 bases, leaving 7 bases between the germline ends. This CDR3 region has 14 residues. The CDR3 DNA follows: TGCGCCAGCAGCCAAGGCACCGGCACCGGGGAGCTGTTTTTT. Protein product: CASSQGTGTGELFF.

V is TRBV27 and J is TRBJ1-1; D unresolved. CDR3 length: 11 residues. Trimming took off 8 bases at V and 0 bases at J, with 4 bases between the two ends. The germline V gene encodes CDR1 MNHEY and CDR2 SMNVEV (reference sequence). CDR3 in DNA: TGTGCCAGCGAGATGAACACTGAAGCTTTCTTT. Translated: CASEMNTEAFF.

J is TRBJ2-1 and V is TRBV7-8; the D is unclear. CDR3 size: 13 residues. The germline V and J ends were trimmed by 5 bases and 9 bases, with 14 bases remaining between them. Germline V gene sequence: CDR1 SGHVS, CDR2 FQNEAQ. The CDR3 loop reads CASSHSDASEQFF. CDR3 coding DNA: TGTGCCAGCAGCCATTCGGACGCCTCTGAGCAGTTCTTC.

The J gene is TRBJ2-7, the V gene TRBV5-1; TRBD1 is a possible D gene (5 bases). Germline values: CDR1 SGHRS, CDR2 YFSETQ. Deletions cut 1 base from V and 3 bases from J, with 11 bases between. This CDR3 region has 14 residues. The CDR3 nucleotides are TGCGCCAGCAGCTTGCTGACAGTGAGCTACGAGCAGTACTTC. This codes for CASSLLTVSYEQYF.

The chain employs TRBV5-5 and TRBJ1-5; D is ambiguous. CDR3 length equals 14 residues. CDR1 and CDR2 from the germline V gene are SGHKS and YYEKEE (reference sequence). V lost 7 bases to trimming and J lost 3 bases, with 14 bases between them. CDR3 in DNA: TGTGCCAGCGCGCGACCAGGAATCAATCAGCCCCAGCATTTT. Translation: CASARPGINQPQHF.

This chain connects TRBV18 to TRBJ2-3; D may correspond to TRBD1 or TRBD2 (6 bases each). Trimming pared 3 bases from V and 2 bases from J, leaving 12 bases between. The germline V gene encodes CDR1 KGHSH and CDR2 LQKENI. This CDR3 is built from 15 residues. The CDR3, as DNA: TGTGCCAGCTCACCGGGGGGCCCGATCACAGATACGCAGTATTTT. Translation gives CASSPGGPITDTQYF.

The gene calls are TRBV9 and TRBJ1-3; D is possibly TRBD1 (5 bases). V was cut by 1 base and J by 4 bases, with 12 bases left in between. This CDR3 contains 15 residues. Germline CDR1 reads SGDLS; CDR2 reads YYNGEE. CDR3 loop: CASSVTQGAGNTIYF. The DNA for the CDR3 is TGTGCCAGCAGCGTAACGCAGGGAGCGGGAAACACCATATATTTT.

The rearrangement links TRBV6-9 to TRBJ1-2; 7 nucleotides agree with TRBD1. The CDR3 covers 13 residues. The trim removed 6 bases at V and 8 bases at J, leaving 9 bases unmatched. Germline CDR1 MNHGY, CDR2 SVAAGI. CDR3 sequence (DNA): TGTGCCAGCAGACCTGGACAGGTCGGGGGCTACACCTTC. It encodes CASRPGQVGGYTF.

V gene TRBV5-4 combines with J gene TRBJ2-5, with TRBD1 matching 10 bases. J lost 5 bases, V lost 1 base, and 11 bases had no gene match. CDR3 length: 17 amino acids. From germline, CDR1 is SGHNT and CDR2 YYREEE (reference sequence). As DNA, the CDR3 is TGTGCCAGCAGCTTGAAGACAGGGGGCTTATTAACGGAGACCCAGTACTTC. Translation: CASSLKTGGLLTETQYF.

The table lists this clone with a count of one. The chain joins TRBV5-4 to TRBJ2-7; 7 nucleotides align to TRBD1. Per the germline V gene, CDR1 is SGHNT and CDR2 is YYREEE (reference sequence). The CDR3 extends over 15 amino acids. V gave up 5 bases and J gave up 6 bases; unmatched junction bases: 14. As DNA, the CDR3 is TGTGCCAGCAGTAACAGGGGCCAAACGGTTTCCGAGCAGTACTTC. Translated, it gives CASSNRGQTVSEQYF.